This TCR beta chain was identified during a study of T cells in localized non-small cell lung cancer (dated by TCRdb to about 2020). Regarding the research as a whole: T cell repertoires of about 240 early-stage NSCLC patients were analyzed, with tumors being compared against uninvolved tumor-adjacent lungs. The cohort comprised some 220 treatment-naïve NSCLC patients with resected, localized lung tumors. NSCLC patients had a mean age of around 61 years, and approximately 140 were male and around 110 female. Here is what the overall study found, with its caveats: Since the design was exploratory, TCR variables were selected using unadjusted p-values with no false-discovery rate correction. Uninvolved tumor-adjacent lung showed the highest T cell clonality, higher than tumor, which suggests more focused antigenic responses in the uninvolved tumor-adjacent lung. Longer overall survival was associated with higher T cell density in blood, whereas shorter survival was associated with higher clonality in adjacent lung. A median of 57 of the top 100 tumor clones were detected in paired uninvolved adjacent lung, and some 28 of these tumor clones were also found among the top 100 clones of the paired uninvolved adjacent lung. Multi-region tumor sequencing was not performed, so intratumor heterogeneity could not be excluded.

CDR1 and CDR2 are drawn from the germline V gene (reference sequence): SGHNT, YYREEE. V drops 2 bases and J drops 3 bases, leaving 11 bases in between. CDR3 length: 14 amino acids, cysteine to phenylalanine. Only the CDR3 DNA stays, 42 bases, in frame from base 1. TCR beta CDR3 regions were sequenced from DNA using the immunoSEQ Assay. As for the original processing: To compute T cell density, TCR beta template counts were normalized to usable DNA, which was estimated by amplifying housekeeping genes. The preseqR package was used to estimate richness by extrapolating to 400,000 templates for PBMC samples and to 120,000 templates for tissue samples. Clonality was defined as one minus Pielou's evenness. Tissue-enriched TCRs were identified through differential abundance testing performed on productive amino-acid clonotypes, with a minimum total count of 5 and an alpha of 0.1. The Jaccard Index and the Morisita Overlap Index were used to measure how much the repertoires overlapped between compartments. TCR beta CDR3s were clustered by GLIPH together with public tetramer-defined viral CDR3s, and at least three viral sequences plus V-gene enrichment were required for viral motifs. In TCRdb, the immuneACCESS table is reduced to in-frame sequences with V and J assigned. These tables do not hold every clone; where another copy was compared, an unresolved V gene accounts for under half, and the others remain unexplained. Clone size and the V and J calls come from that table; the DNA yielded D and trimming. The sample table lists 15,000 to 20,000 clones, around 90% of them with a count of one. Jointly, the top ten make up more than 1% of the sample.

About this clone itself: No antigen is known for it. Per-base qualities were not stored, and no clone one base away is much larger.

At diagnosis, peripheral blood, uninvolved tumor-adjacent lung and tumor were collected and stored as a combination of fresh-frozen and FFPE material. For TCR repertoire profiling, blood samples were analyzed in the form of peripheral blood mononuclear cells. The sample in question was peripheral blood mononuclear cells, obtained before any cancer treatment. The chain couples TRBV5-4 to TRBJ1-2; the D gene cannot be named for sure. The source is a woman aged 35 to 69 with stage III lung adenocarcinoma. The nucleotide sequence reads TGTGCCAGCAGCTTTGAGCCAATCGACTATGGCTACACCTTC. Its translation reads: CASSFEPIDYGYTF.